This T cell receptor beta chain came from a study of OX40 agonist ivuxolimab in advanced cancers. General observations from the study: In general, CD8+ T cells held more expanded clones than CD4+ did, on average. Individuals who were partial responders at 0.1-3.0 mg/kg had clonal expansion that ranked among the lowest.

Blood specimens came from baseline, cycle 4 day 1, and cycle 7 day 1. A remark on this clone: What it recognizes is unknown.

V shed 5 bases and J shed 6 bases, with 19 bases lying between them. The germline V gene encodes CDR1 SGHTA and CDR2 FQGNSA. This CDR3 is 15 amino acids long. Clones were sequenced by immunoSEQ multiplex PCR, and TCRdb holds only the in-frame ones, with some missing. The sample shows roughly 100,000 clones, 95% to 96% of them seen only once. Specimen: CD4+ or CD8+ T cells sorted from blood, collected in a trial of the OX40 agonist ivuxolimab. This rearrangement joins TRBV7-2 to TRBJ1-2, with a tentative D call TRBD1 (6 bases). The TCR originated in an adult with an advanced solid tumor such as melanoma, head and neck, liver or kidney cancer. CDR3 coding DNA: TGTGCCAGCAGCCCTCTAACCGGGACAAGTGATGGCTACACCTTC. It is translated as CASSPLTGTSDGYTF.